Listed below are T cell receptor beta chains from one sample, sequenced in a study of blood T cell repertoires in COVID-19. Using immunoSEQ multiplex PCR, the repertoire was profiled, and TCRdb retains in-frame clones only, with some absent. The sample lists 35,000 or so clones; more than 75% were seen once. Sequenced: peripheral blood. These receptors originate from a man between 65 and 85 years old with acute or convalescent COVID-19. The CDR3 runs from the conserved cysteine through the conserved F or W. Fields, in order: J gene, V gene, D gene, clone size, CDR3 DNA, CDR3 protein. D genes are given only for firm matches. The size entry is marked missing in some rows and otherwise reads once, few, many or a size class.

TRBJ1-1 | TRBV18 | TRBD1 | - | TGTGCCAGCTCAGTTCGGGACAGGGGGATAACTGAAGCTTTCTTT | CASSVRDRGITEAFF
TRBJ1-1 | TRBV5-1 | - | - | TGCGCCAGCAGCCCAGTTGACAGGAACACTGAAGCTTTCTTT | CASSPVDRNTEAFF
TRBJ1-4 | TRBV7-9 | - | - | TGTGCCAGCACCGGGGGGGGCAGTTTTGAAAAACTGTTTTTT | CASTGGGSFEKLFF
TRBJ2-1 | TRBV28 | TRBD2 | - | TGTGCCAGCAGGGGGATGAGGACTAGCGGGAGAAGTGAGCAGTTCTTC | CASRGMRTSGRSEQFF
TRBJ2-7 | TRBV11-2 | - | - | TGTGCCAGCAGCTTAGCCGGGTCTGCGGCGTACGAGCAGTACTTC | CASSLAGSAAYEQYF
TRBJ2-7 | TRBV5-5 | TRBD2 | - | TGTGCCAGCAGCTTGGGAGCGGGGAGCGTCTACGAGCAGTACTTC | CASSLGAGSVYEQYF
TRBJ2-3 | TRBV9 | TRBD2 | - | TGTGCCAGCAGCACCGTTAGCGGGGGGGCAGATACGCAGTATTTT | CASSTVSGGADTQYF
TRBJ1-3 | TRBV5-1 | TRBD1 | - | TGCGCCAGCAGCTTGGAGGGGGCGCTGGGAAACACCATATATTTT | CASSLEGALGNTIYF
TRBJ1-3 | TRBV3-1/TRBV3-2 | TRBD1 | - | TGTGCCAGCAGCCAGGGACAGGGCCTTAACACCATATATTTT | CASSQGQGLNTIYF
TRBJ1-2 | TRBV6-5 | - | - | TGTGCCAGCAGCCGGACTGTCCGCAGCTCGGGCTACACCTTC | CASSRTVRSSGYTF
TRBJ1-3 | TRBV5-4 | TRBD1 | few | TGTGCCAGCAGCGACAGGGATATGGGAAACACCATATATTTT | CASSDRDMGNTIYF
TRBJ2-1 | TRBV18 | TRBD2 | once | TGTGCCAGCTCACCTAGCGGGAGGAGCTCCTACAATGAGCAGTTCTTC | CASSPSGRSSYNEQFF
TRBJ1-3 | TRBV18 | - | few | TGTGCCAGCTCACCCCGTAGAAACACCATATATTTT | CASSPRRNTIYF
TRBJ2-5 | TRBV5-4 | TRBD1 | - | TGTGCCAGCAGCTCCCGGACAGGGCAAGAGACCCAGTACTTC | CASSSRTGQETQYF
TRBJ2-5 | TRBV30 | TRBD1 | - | TGTGCCTGGAGTGTAGGACAGGAAGAGACCCAGTACTTC | CAWSVGQEETQYF
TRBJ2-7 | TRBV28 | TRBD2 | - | TGTGCCAGCAATACCGGGACTAGCAACGAGCAGTACTTC | CASNTGTSNEQYF
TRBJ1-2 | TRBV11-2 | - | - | TGTGCCAGCAGCCCTGTAGGACGGACAGATGGCTACACCTTC | CASSPVGRTDGYTF
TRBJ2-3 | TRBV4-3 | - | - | TGCGCCAGCAGTAGGTCTGGGCGTTCCACAGATACGCAGTATTTT | CASSRSGRSTDTQYF
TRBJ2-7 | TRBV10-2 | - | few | TGCGCCAGCAGTAACAACTACGAGCAGTACTTC | CASSNNYEQYF
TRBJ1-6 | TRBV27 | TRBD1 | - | TGTGCCAGCAGGCAGACAGGGATGGCTTCACCCCTCCACTTT | CASRQTGMASPLHF
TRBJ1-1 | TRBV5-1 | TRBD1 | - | TGCGCCAGCAGCCCGGGGACAGGGAACACTGAAGCTTTCTTT | CASSPGTGNTEAFF
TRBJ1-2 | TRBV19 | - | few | TGTGCCAGTGGATCAGGGAATCGATATGGCTACACCTTC | CASGSGNRYGYTF
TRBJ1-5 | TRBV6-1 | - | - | TGTGCCAGCAGTGAGCCCTATACCCGCCAGCCCCAGCATTTT | CASSEPYTRQPQHF
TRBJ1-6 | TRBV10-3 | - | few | TGTGCCATCAGTGGGTCTCGGTTTAATTCACCCCTCCACTTT | CAISGSRFNSPLHF
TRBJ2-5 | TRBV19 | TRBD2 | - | TGTGCCAGTAGTCGAGACCTAGCGGGGGGGACGGAGACCCAGTACTTC | CASSRDLAGGTETQYF
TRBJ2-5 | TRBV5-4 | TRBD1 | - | TGTGCCAGCAGCCTTGGGACAGGGATTCCCCAAGAGACCCAGTACTTC | CASSLGTGIPQETQYF
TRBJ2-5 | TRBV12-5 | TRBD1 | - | TGTGCTAGTGGTTTTCGAGGGGGCTTAGAGACCCAGTACTTC | CASGFRGGLETQYF
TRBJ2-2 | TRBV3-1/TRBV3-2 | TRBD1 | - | TGTGCCAGCAGCCAAGGCCGACAGGGGTTTACCGGGGAGCTGTTTTTT | CASSQGRQGFTGELFF
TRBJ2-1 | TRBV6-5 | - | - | TGTGCCAGCAGCCAGGTCTACTACAATGAGCAGTTCTTC | CASSQVYYNEQFF
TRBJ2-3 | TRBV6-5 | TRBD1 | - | TGTGCCAGCAGGGGGGGACAGGGGGTCTTCGATACGCAGTATTTT | CASRGGQGVFDTQYF
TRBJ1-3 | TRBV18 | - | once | TGTGCCAGCTCACCAGAGAGGACTGGAAACACCATATATTTT | CASSPERTGNTIYF
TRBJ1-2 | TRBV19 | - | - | TGTGCCAGTAGTACACGGGTGGTGGGCTACACCTTC | CASSTRVVGYTF
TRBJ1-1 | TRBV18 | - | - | TGTGCCAGCTCGCCCGAGGGTACTGAAGCTTTCTTT | CASSPEGTEAFF
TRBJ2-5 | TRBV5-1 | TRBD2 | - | TGCGCCAGCAGCGGCGGGGGTGGCGAGACCCAGTACTTC | CASSGGGGETQYF
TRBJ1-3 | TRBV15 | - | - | TGTGCCACCAGCAGAGATACGACAGCCGGGAGCACCATATATTTT | CATSRDTTAGSTIYF
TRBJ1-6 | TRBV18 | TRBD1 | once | TGTGCCAGCTCACCCAATGGACAGGGGCGCAATTCACCCCTCCACTTT | CASSPNGQGRNSPLHF
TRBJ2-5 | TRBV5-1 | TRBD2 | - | TGCGCCAGCAGCTTGGGGGTTTCCGGGACTAGCGGGGGTCCTCAAGAGACCCAGTACTTC | CASSLGVSGTSGGPQETQYF
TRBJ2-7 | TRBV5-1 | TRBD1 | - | TGCGCCAGCAGCAACGGACAGGGTATCTACGAGCAGTACTTC | CASSNGQGIYEQYF
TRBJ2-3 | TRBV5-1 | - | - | TGCGCCAGCAGCTTGGAAACCGGGACTGGCGGATACACAGATACGCAGTATTTT | CASSLETGTGGYTDTQYF
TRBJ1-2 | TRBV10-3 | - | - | TGTGCCATCAGTGAGTCGAGTAGAAACTATGGCTACACCTTC | CAISESSRNYGYTF
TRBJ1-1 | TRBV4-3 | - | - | TGCGCCAGCAGCCACGGGAGGTCCATGAACACTGAAGCTTTCTTT | CASSHGRSMNTEAFF
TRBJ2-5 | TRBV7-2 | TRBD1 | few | TGTGCCAGCAGCTCGGACAGGGGGCTCGTAGAGACCCAGTACTTC | CASSSDRGLVETQYF
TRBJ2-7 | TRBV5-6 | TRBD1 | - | TGTGCCAGCAGCGGGGACAGGGGGTGGTACGAGCAGTACTTC | CASSGDRGWYEQYF